These 22 T cell receptor beta chains share one sample of origin, sequenced in a study of blood T cell repertoires in COVID-19 (dated by TCRdb to 2020 to 2021). Libraries came from the immunoSEQ multiplex PCR assay. TCRdb carries this immuneACCESS record with in-frame sequences only. Its versions omit some clonotypes, under half of them owing to an unresolved V gene in the studies checked, with the rest unexplained. For this sample there are about 120,000 clones; 78% appear just once. The top ten clones comprise over 2% of the sample. Sequenced: peripheral blood. The source of these receptors is a man in his 70s with acute or convalescent COVID-19.

The table lists this clone with a few counts. The rearrangement uses TRBV18 and TRBJ1-5; 7 bases match TRBD1. J lost 3 bases, V lost 2 bases, and 7 bases had no gene match. There are 16 residues in the CDR3. Germline lookup yields CDR1 KGHSH and CDR2 LQKENI. CDR3 sequence (DNA): TGTGCCAGCTCACCAGAACAGGGGCCTATCAATCAGCCCCAGCATTTT. Its translation: CASSPEQGPINQPQHF. Looking up the rest from reference TRBV18 and TRBJ1-5 gives the full variable domain: NAGVMQNPRHLVRRRGQEARLRCSPMKGHSHVYWYRQLPEEGLKFMVYLQKENIIDESGMPKERFSAEFPKEGPSILRIQQVVRGDSAAYFCASSPEQGPINQPQHFGDGTRLSIL.

The chain links TRBV2 to TRBJ1-2; D not certain. The V and J ends lost 8 bases and 10 bases respectively, with 23 bases between them. CDR1 is SNHLY, CDR2 FYNNEI, per germline. The CDR3 is 14 amino acids. Here the CDR3 DNA reads TGTGCCAGCGGTCTCTATGGAGACTTTGGTACCTACACCTTC. Protein sequence: CASGLYGDFGTYTF.

The chain couples TRBV5-4 to TRBJ2-2; 12 nucleotides align to TRBD2. CDR3 size: 17 residues. Trimming at V came to 3 bases and at J to 3 bases, leaving 6 bases not matched to a gene. Germline V gene sequence: CDR1 SGHNT, CDR2 YYREEE (reference sequence). This CDR3 is CASSWRLAGEYTGELFF. The CDR3 nucleotides are TGTGCCAGCAGCTGGAGACTAGCGGGGGAGTACACCGGGGAGCTGTTTTTT. Looking up the rest from reference TRBV5-4 and TRBJ2-2 gives the full variable domain: ETGVTQSPTHLIKTRGQQVTLRCSSQSGHNTVSWYQQALGQGPQFIFQYYREEENGRGNFPPRFSGLQFPNYSSELNVNALELDDSALYLCASSWRLAGEYTGELFFGEGSRLTVL.

In regard to this clone: The same CDR3 is also encoded by other DNA sequences in this sample. The rearrangement joins TRBV11-3 to TRBJ1-6; D may be TRBD1 (6 bases). Between the trimmed V and J ends, which lost 0 bases and 10 bases, there was a span of 16 bases. The CDR3 totals 16 residues. Looked up from germline, CDR1 is SGHNT and CDR2 is YENEEA. CDR3 region: CASSLDSTGRGSPLHF. CDR3 coding DNA: TGTGCCAGCAGCTTAGATTCAACAGGGCGAGGGTCACCCCTCCACTTT.

This clone was seen a handful of times. The chain uses TRBV5-6 and TRBJ1-2, with D possibly being TRBD1 (6 bases). Germline V gives CDR1 SGHDT, CDR2 YYEEEE. V lost 4 bases to trimming and J lost 4 bases, with 17 bases between them. The CDR3 consists of 15 residues. This CDR3 is CASSIGRGLSYGYTF. The CDR3, as DNA: TGTGCCAGCAGCATCGGCAGGGGATTGAGCTATGGCTACACCTTC.

This clone was found once. This sequence joins TRBV3-1 (or the pseudogene TRBV3-2) and TRBJ1-2; 8 bases fit TRBD1. Germline V gene sequence: CDR1 LGHDT, CDR2 YNNKEL (reference sequence). V lost 5 bases to trimming and J lost 7 bases; unmatched junction nucleotides: 6. CDR3 size: 13 residues. The CDR3 DNA reads TGTGCCAGCAGCTTTGGGACAGGTTTTGGCTACACCTTC. Protein sequence: CASSFGTGFGYTF.

J is TRBJ2-7 and V is TRBV5-3, with TRBD1 identical over 10 bases. TRBV5-3 is an open reading frame whose function is uncertain. CDR3 length equals 15 residues. J was trimmed by 5 bases and V by 4 bases; bases with no gene match: 9. The CDR3 coding sequence is TGTGCCAGAAGCCACGGGACAGGGGCTAAGGACGAGCAGTACTTC. Translating it yields CARSHGTGAKDEQYF.

The J gene is TRBJ1-4, the V gene TRBV19; 9 nucleotides match TRBD1. The CDR3 has 15 amino acids. Losses at the gene ends were 4 bases for V and 8 bases for J; bases not matched to a gene: 8. Germline V gene data show CDR1 as LNHDA and CDR2 as SQIVND (reference sequence). As DNA, the CDR3 is TGTGCCAGTAGTACCTTACAGGGGGCGCAGGAAAAACTGTTTTTT. This encodes CASSTLQGAQEKLFF.

This chain uses TRBV4-1 with TRBJ2-1; 10 bases agree with TRBD2. Looked up from germline, CDR1 is MGHRA and CDR2 is YSYEKL. CDR3 size: 17 residues. Unmatched junction bases numbered 10, after V lost 0 bases and J lost 8 bases. CDR3 bases: TGCGCCAGCAGCCAAGAGGGAGTAACTAGCGGGGTCGATGAGCAGTTCTTC. Translated, it gives CASSQEGVTSGVDEQFF.

The V call is TRBV6-2 or TRBV6-3, the J call TRBJ2-1; 7 positions agree with TRBD1. Germline CDR1 reads MNHEY; CDR2 reads SVGEGT. Losses at the gene ends were 6 bases for V and 4 bases for J; bases not matched to a gene: 6. The CDR3 is 14 residues long. The CDR3 DNA reads as TGTGCCAGCAGCCCACACAGGGGTTACAATGAGCAGTTCTTC. As protein: CASSPHRGYNEQFF.

The rearrangement uses TRBV19 and TRBJ2-5, with D possibly being TRBD2 (5 bases). The CDR3 has 14 amino acids. Trimming took off 3 bases at V and 1 base at J, with 9 bases between the two ends. Per germline, CDR1 LNHDA and CDR2 SQIVND (reference sequence). The CDR3 region has the DNA TGTGCCAGTAGTATGAGGCGGGCCCAAGAGACCCAGTACTTC. Its translation: CASSMRRAQETQYF.

The J gene is TRBJ2-1, the V gene TRBV5-1; 13 bases are shared with TRBD2. Germline V gene sequence: CDR1 SGHRS, CDR2 YFSETQ. V shed 7 bases, J shed 4 bases, and the junction held 8 bases outside the gene matches. This CDR3 comprises 16 residues. The CDR3 is CASGATSGGAYNEQFF. In DNA, the CDR3 is TGCGCCAGCGGGGCAACTAGCGGGGGGGCATACAATGAGCAGTTCTTC.

The chain is built from TRBV7-2 and TRBJ2-2; a possible D gene is TRBD1 (7 bases). The V end was cut by 5 bases, the J end by 5 bases, with 15 bases between. Germline loops: CDR1 SGHTA, CDR2 FQGNSA. The CDR3 spans 15 residues. CDR3 sequence (DNA): TGTGCCAGCAGCCTTCGACAGGGAGGAACCGGGGAGCTGTTTTTT. Its protein is CASSLRQGGTGELFF.

This clone was seen at least ten times. V and J are TRBV5-1 and TRBJ2-2; D is unresolved. This CDR3 is 17 amino acids long. CDR1 is SGHRS and CDR2 is YFSETQ in the germline V gene. The ends were cut back, 0 bases at V and 0 bases at J, with 12 bases in the middle. CDR3 loop: CASSLASRSANTGELFF. Written as DNA, the CDR3 is TGCGCCAGCAGCTTGGCGTCAAGAAGCGCGAACACCGGGGAGCTGTTTTTT.

This clone was detected once. V gene TRBV2 combines with J gene TRBJ1-4, with D tentatively TRBD1 (6 bases). The length of the CDR3 is 14 residues. The germline V gene encodes CDR1 SNHLY and CDR2 FYNNEI. Trimming cost V 4 bases and J 6 bases, with 12 bases left between them. The CDR3: CASSVGGMDEKLFF. The CDR3 DNA follows: TGTGCCAGCAGTGTTGGGGGCATGGATGAAAAACTGTTTTTT.

This clone has only a few counts. This chain uses TRBV5-1 with TRBJ2-3; 8 bases match TRBD2. The junction had 7 bases not matched to a gene; V was cut back by 4 bases and J by 0 bases. Per germline, CDR1 SGHRS and CDR2 YFSETQ. The CDR3 sequence is 16 residues long. The CDR3 coding sequence is TGCGCCAGCAGCGGATCACTAGCGGCTAGCACAGATACGCAGTATTTT. Translated, it gives CASSGSLAASTDTQYF.

The rearrangement joins TRBV5-8 to TRBJ1-5; TRBD1 matches at 9 bases. CDR3 length equals 13 residues. V dropped 4 bases and J dropped 7; count of bases not matched to a gene: 3. CDR1 is SGHTS and CDR2 is YDEGEE in the germline V gene. CDR3 sequence: CASSRDRDQPQHF. The CDR3 nucleotides read TGTGCCAGCAGCAGGGACAGGGACCAGCCCCAGCATTTT.

The chain combines TRBV6-2 or TRBV6-3 with TRBJ2-1; 8 nucleotides agree with TRBD1. The CDR3 is 16 residues long. J gave up 7 bases and V 2 bases, and 10 bases lay outside the gene matches. Germline CDR1 MNHEY, CDR2 SVGEGT. The CDR3 DNA reads as TGTGCCAGCAGTTACGATCGGGACAGGTTTTCAAATGAGCAGTTCTTC. Its protein is CASSYDRDRFSNEQFF.

The chain recombines TRBV6-2 or TRBV6-3 with TRBJ2-1, with TRBD2 matching over 8 bases. The CDR3 runs to 16 residues. From germline, CDR1 is MNHEY and CDR2 SVGEGT. V lost 2 bases, J lost 3 bases, and 6 bases stayed unmatched. CDR3 protein: CASSYVGSGVYNEQFF. CDR3 DNA: TGTGCCAGCAGTTACGTTGGTAGCGGGGTCTACAATGAGCAGTTCTTC.

This chain joins TRBV5-1 and TRBJ2-1, with D possibly being TRBD1 (5 bases). The CDR3 sequence is 15 residues long. Germline V lookup: CDR1 SGHRS, CDR2 YFSETQ. V dropped 3 bases and J dropped 3 bases, with 13 bases sitting between them. CDR3: CASSSQALDYNEQFF. CDR3 bases: TGCGCCAGCAGCTCACAGGCTTTAGACTACAATGAGCAGTTCTTC.

The genes are TRBV18 and TRBJ1-3; 8 positions agree with TRBD1. This CDR3 comprises 15 residues. The germline CDR1 and CDR2 sequences are KGHSH and LQKENI. J lost 3 bases, V lost 1 base, and 2 bases had no gene match. The chain's CDR3 is CASSPLDRDGNTIYF. In nucleotides, the CDR3 is TGTGCCAGCTCACCACTGGACAGGGATGGAAACACCATATATTTT. Based on the CDR3 plus reference TRBV18 and TRBJ1-3, the full variable domain is NAGVMQNPRHLVRRRGQEARLRCSPMKGHSHVYWYRQLPEEGLKFMVYLQKENIIDESGMPKERFSAEFPKEGPSILRIQQVVRGDSAAYFCASSPLDRDGNTIYFGEGSWLTVV.

V and J are TRBV7-2 and TRBJ2-7; a weak D match, TRBD2 (6 bases). The length of the CDR3 is 13 residues. Germline assignment: CDR1 SGHTA and CDR2 FQGNSA. Trimming took 6 bases from V and 4 from J, leaving 13 bases between them. The CDR3 region is CASRPGGKYEQYF. The DNA for the CDR3 is TGTGCCAGCAGACCGGGCGGGAAGTACGAGCAGTACTTC.